Listed below are T cell receptor beta chains from one sample, sequenced in a study of T cell repertoires in cytomegalovirus infection. TCRdb used MiXCR to reprocess the reads, holding one entry per CDR3 protein. The sample yields hundreds of thousands of distinct CDR3 sequences, about 42% seen once. These receptors have no known antigen. Sequenced material: cultured PBMCs, taken from culture after CMV antigen stimulation. Receptor source: a human donor in good health (CMV status not recorded). Some clones in this sample may be carry-over from other donors' samples. CDR3s include the opening cysteine and the closing phenylalanine or tryptophan. D genes are given only for firm matches. Clone size appears in some rows only: once, few, many, or a class for an expanded clone.

clone_size,d_call,cdr3_length,j_call,v_call,cdr3_nt,cdr3_aa
few,.,15,TRBJ2-3,TRBV6-2/TRBV6-3,TGTGCCAGCAGTTACTCGAGTAGGCGCACAGATACGCAGTATTTT,CASSYSSRRTDTQYF
.,TRBD1,17,TRBJ2-1,TRBV27,TGTGCCAGCAGTTCCGGACAGGGCCGACCGAGAAAGAATGAGCAGTTCTTC,CASSSGQGRPRKNEQFF
few,.,11,TRBJ2-7,TRBV6-5,TGTGCCAGCAGTTCAGGGTCCGAGCAGTACTTC,CASSSGSEQYF
.,.,13,TRBJ2-2,TRBV10-3,TGTGCCATCAGTGCGGGTGGGTCCGGGGAGCTGTTTTTT,CAISAGGSGELFF
once,TRBD1,16,TRBJ2-1,TRBV7-9,TGTGCCAGCAGCTGGGGGACAGGGGGCCTGAACAATGAGCAGTTCTTC,CASSWGTGGLNNEQFF
.,TRBD1,12,TRBJ2-5,TRBV6-6,TGTGCCAGCGGGACAGGGTGGGAGACCCAGTACTTC,CASGTGWETQYF
.,.,14,TRBJ2-3,TRBV27,TGTGCCAGCAGTTTTTGGCCGAGCACAGATACGCAGTATTTT,CASSFWPSTDTQYF
few,.,13,TRBJ2-3,TRBV11-2,TGTGCCAGCAGCTTAAACTCCCGGGATACGCAGTATTTT,CASSLNSRDTQYF
few,TRBD2,12,TRBJ2-1,TRBV20-1,TGCAGTGTAGGGGCGGGAGTTGGGGAGCAGTTCTTC,CSVGAGVGEQFF
many,.,15,TRBJ1-2,TRBV7-2,TGTGCCAGCAGCTTAGAGGCCGGGGCTAACTATGGCTACACCTTC,CASSLEAGANYGYTF
.,.,13,TRBJ2-3,TRBV29-1,TGCAGCGTTCCACTAGCAAACACAGATACGCAGTATTTT,CSVPLANTDTQYF
few,.,13,TRBJ1-5,TRBV12-3/TRBV12-4,TGTGCCAGCAGTTTCTTCAGAGATCAGCCCCAGCATTTT,CASSFFRDQPQHF
.,TRBD1,16,TRBJ1-5,TRBV7-2,TGTGCCAGCAGCTTAGCCGACAGGGGGCCTGTTCAGCCCCAGCATTTT,CASSLADRGPVQPQHF
.,.,13,TRBJ2-5,TRBV20-1,TGCAGTGCTGACCGACAGGACCAAGAGACCCAGTACTTC,CSADRQDQETQYF
few,.,14,TRBJ1-4,TRBV7-9,TGTGCCAGCAGCCGACACTTAACTAATGAAAAACTGTTTTTT,CASSRHLTNEKLFF
few,.,15,TRBJ1-4,TRBV12-3/TRBV12-4,TGTGCCAGCAGTTTAGCAGGGCCAACTAATGAAAAACTGTTTTTT,CASSLAGPTNEKLFF